Here is one TCR beta chain with its context. The antigen is undetermined. The sample comes from a study of T cell responses to AZD1222 COVID-19 vaccine. Sequenced by immunoSEQ multiplex PCR; TCRdb stores in-frame clones only, minus some. The sample shows 140,000 to 150,000 clones, 80% to 90% of them seen only once. V lost 0 bases, J lost 3 bases, and 14 bases lay in between. Germline V gives CDR1 GTSNPN, CDR2 SVGIG (reference sequence). CDR3 length equals 15 residues. Study results and limitations: Seropositive AZD1222 recipients at baseline numbered only five or six. Per reports, nearly half of all spike-specific TCRs target regions that are unmutated in variants. Vaccine-related CD4 TCRs covered spike, predominating at 160-218 and 743-854. Rises in breadth and depth of Spike-specific TCRs came after two AZD1222 doses.

This specimen consisted of peripheral blood, obtained on day 0 of AZD1222 vaccination. V gene TRBV30 combines with J gene TRBJ1-2; D perhaps matches TRBD1 (5 bases). This receptor was identified in an adult in good health. The CDR3 sequence: CAWSVLGGWDYGYTF. As DNA, the CDR3 is TGTGCCTGGAGTGTACTCGGGGGTTGGGACTATGGCTACACCTTC.